The text below deals with one T cell receptor beta chain. Trimming at V came to 4 bases and at J to 2 bases, leaving 19 bases not matched to a gene. CDR1 is SGHVS and CDR2 is FNYEAQ in the germline V gene. This CDR3 contains 19 residues. The sample belongs to a study of blood T cell repertoires in COVID-19. Libraries were prepared by immunoSEQ multiplex PCR; TCRdb keeps only in-frame clonotypes and omits some of them. The top ten clones hold 0.88% of a sample with 95,000 to 150,000 clones, 88% of them seen once. The origin of this receptor is a woman aged 45 to 65 with active or convalescent COVID-19. The V call is TRBV7-6, the J call TRBJ2-5; 7 bases match TRBD2. The sample was peripheral blood. CDR3 in amino acids: CASSSRSGAYPHPQETQYF. CDR3 bases: TGTGCCAGCAGCTCCCGGAGCGGGGCTTATCCCCATCCTCAAGAGACCCAGTACTTC. The whole variable domain, remainder taken from reference TRBV7-6 and TRBJ2-5, is GAGVSQSPRYKVTKRGQDVALRCDPISGHVSLYWYRQALGQGPEFLTYFNYEAQQDKSGLPNDRFSAERPEGSISTLTIQRTEQRDSAMYRCASSSRSGAYPHPQETQYFGPGTRLLVL.